The 17 T cell receptor beta chains below come from one sample, sequenced in a study of blood T cell repertoires in COVID-19. The table came from immunoSEQ multiplex PCR; TCRdb's copy has only in-frame clones and leaves some out. The sample gives some 200,000 clones, 84% of which show up once; approximately 13% is in the top ten. The sample was peripheral blood. These receptors originate from a human donor in a cohort sampled during active COVID-19.

This clone was detected a few times. The rearrangement uses TRBV28 and TRBJ1-2; a weak D match, TRBD1 (6 bases). The CDR3 extends over 13 amino acids. Germline CDR1 is MDHEN and CDR2 is SYDVKM. Trimming removed 2 bases from V and 6 bases from J, with 10 bases in between. CDR3 in DNA: TGTGCCAGCAGTTTACGGGGGGCAGATGGCTACACCTTC. It translates to CASSLRGADGYTF.

The chain recombines TRBV12-3 or TRBV12-4 with TRBJ1-4; TRBD1 might be the D (5 bases). The CDR3 length is 12 residues. Trimming pared 4 bases from V and 8 bases from J, leaving 8 bases between. This chain's CDR3 is CASSSGAEKLFF. The CDR3 DNA follows: TGTGCCAGCAGTTCTGGGGCGGAAAAACTGTTTTTT.

The chain couples TRBV28 to TRBJ2-1; TRBD2 matches 7 bases. The CDR3 is 15 amino acids. V trimming: 5 bases; J trimming: 4 bases; junction bases outside the gene matches: 8. The germline CDR1 and CDR2 sequences are MDHEN and SYDVKM. The CDR3 DNA sequence: TGTGCCAGCAGTCCCGGGGGAGGGTCATACAATGAGCAGTTCTTC. Translated, it gives CASSPGGGSYNEQFF.

This clone occurred a few times. The chain recombines TRBV18 with TRBJ2-1; TRBD2 aligns across 9 bases. The CDR3 runs to 17 residues. Trimming cost V 1 base and J 4 bases; bases outside gene matches: 8. Germline CDR1 KGHSH, CDR2 LQKENI. This CDR3 is CASSPQASGIPYNEQFF. CDR3 in DNA: TGTGCCAGCTCACCACAGGCTAGCGGGATCCCATACAATGAGCAGTTCTTC.

The chain combines TRBV6-5 with TRBJ2-3; the D gene is possibly TRBD2 (5 bases). V gave up 7 bases and J gave up 0 bases, with 14 bases separating them. The CDR3 length is 15 residues. Germline V lookup: CDR1 MNHEY, CDR2 SVGAGI. As DNA, the CDR3 is TGTGCCAGCATGATTGAGCGGCATAGCACAGATACGCAGTATTTT. Protein sequence: CASMIERHSTDTQYF.

V gene TRBV2 combines with J gene TRBJ2-2; D is perhaps TRBD1 (5 bases). Germline CDR1 is SNHLY and CDR2 is FYNNEI. The CDR3 loop spans 15 amino acids. V lost 2 bases and J lost 3, with 10 bases in between. CDR3 region: CASSEFIGDTGELFF. DNA for the CDR3: TGTGCCAGCAGTGAATTCATAGGGGACACCGGGGAGCTGTTTTTT.

V usage is TRBV27 and J usage is TRBJ2-7; 10 nucleotides align to TRBD2. This CDR3 region has 16 residues. J was trimmed by 7 bases and V by 5 bases; bases with no gene match: 14. Germline lookup yields CDR1 MNHEY and CDR2 SMNVEV (reference sequence). CDR3 in amino acids: CASSPPWRAGGREQYF. The CDR3 DNA is TGTGCCAGCAGTCCCCCGTGGCGAGCGGGAGGGCGGGAGCAGTACTTC.

The genes are TRBV2 and TRBJ1-5; 7 bases fit TRBD1. The CDR3 covers 13 residues. V dropped 6 bases and J dropped 7; count of bases not matched to a gene: 6. CDR1 and CDR2 from the germline V gene are SNHLY and FYNNEI. The CDR3 DNA sequence: TGTGCCAGCAGGGCCGGACAGGAACAGCCCCAGCATTTT. Its translation: CASRAGQEQPQHF.

This chain uses TRBV3-1 (or the pseudogene TRBV3-2) with TRBJ2-7, with D perhaps TRBD1 (5 bases). This CDR3 region has 17 residues. Germline CDR1 and CDR2: LGHDT and YNNKEL (reference sequence). V was cut by 4 bases and J by 0 bases, with 19 bases left in between. The CDR3: CASSRQTVGRGSYEQYF. DNA for the CDR3: TGTGCCAGCAGCCGCCAAACGGTAGGAAGGGGCTCCTACGAGCAGTACTTC.

The rearrangement uses TRBV18 and TRBJ2-7; 7 bases are shared with TRBD2. Germline V gene sequence: CDR1 KGHSH, CDR2 LQKENI. The length of the CDR3 is 16 residues. V lost 3 bases to trimming and J lost 0 bases; unmatched junction nucleotides: 8. The CDR3 spells CASSPSSGLSSYEQYF. The DNA of the CDR3 is TGTGCCAGCTCACCCTCTAGCGGTTTGAGCTCCTACGAGCAGTACTTC.

The chain couples TRBV4-2 to TRBJ1-4; D is possibly TRBD1 (5 bases). This CDR3 region has 15 residues. V shed 1 base and J shed 7 bases, with 13 bases lying between them. Germline V gene lookup returns CDR1 LGHNA and CDR2 YNFKEQ. In DNA form, the CDR3 reads TGTGCCAGCAGCCAAGGCTCGGACAATCCTGAAAAACTGTTTTTT. Amino acid sequence: CASSQGSDNPEKLFF.

V and J are TRBV7-9 and TRBJ1-4, with D perhaps TRBD1 (5 bases). CDR3 length equals 13 residues. V was pared by 3 bases and J by 4 bases, with 6 bases between. Germline V CDR1 and CDR2: SEHNR, FQNEAQ (reference sequence). CDR3 sequence (DNA): TGTGCCAGCAGCTTGACAGTTAATGAAAAACTGTTTTTT. It translates to CASSLTVNEKLFF.

J is TRBJ2-7 and V is TRBV29-1; 10 nucleotides match TRBD1. Germline CDR1 is SQVTM and CDR2 is ANQGSEA. CDR3 size: 14 residues. The ends lost 3 bases at V and 1 base at J; junction bases unmatched: 3. CDR3 sequence (DNA): TGCAGCGTTGACGGGACAGGGGTGTCCTACGAGCAGTACTTC. Its translation: CSVDGTGVSYEQYF.

J is TRBJ2-1 and V is TRBV5-4; tentatively, D is TRBD2 (6 bases). The CDR3 totals 17 residues. The germline CDR1 and CDR2 sequences are SGHNT and YYREEE (reference sequence). V was trimmed by 4 bases and J by 0 bases, leaving 17 bases between them. The CDR3 loop is CASSQGLATGSYNEQFF. Here the CDR3 DNA reads TGTGCCAGCAGCCAGGGACTGGCCACGGGCTCCTACAATGAGCAGTTCTTC.

J is TRBJ1-2 and V is TRBV30; D uncertain. V lost 0 bases and J 7 bases, leaving 12 bases between the germline ends. The germline CDR1 and CDR2 sequences are GTSNPN and SVGIG (reference sequence). The CDR3 is 13 residues long. CDR3 protein: CAWSVEGRGGYTF. DNA for the CDR3: TGTGCCTGGAGTGTAGAAGGGCGGGGTGGCTACACCTTC.

The V call is TRBV7-9, the J call TRBJ1-4, with 7 bases fitting TRBD1. CDR1 is SEHNR, CDR2 FQNEAQ, per germline (reference sequence). This CDR3 comprises 13 residues. The V segment lost 5 bases and the J segment 7 bases; nucleotides outside the gene matches: 4. The chain's CDR3 is CASSLTGVEKLFF. CDR3 sequence (DNA): TGTGCCAGCAGCCTAACAGGGGTTGAAAAACTGTTTTTT.

This clone was seen more than once but under ten times. J is TRBJ1-2 and V is TRBV18; 7 bases map to TRBD1. The CDR3 loop spans 13 amino acids. CDR1 is KGHSH, CDR2 LQKENI, per germline. Unmatched junction bases numbered 8, after V lost 5 bases and J lost 8 bases. The CDR3 nucleotides are TGTGCCAGCTCATCGACAGGGCGAGACGGCTACACCTTC. Protein: CASSSTGRDGYTF.